The clone carrying this TCR beta chain was seen at least ten times. Its antigen remains unidentified. The data derive from a study of T cell repertoires in cytomegalovirus infection. TCRdb processed the reads anew with MiXCR; each CDR3 protein has one entry. The table records roughly 46,000 distinct CDR3 sequences, about 20% of them present only once. The J segment lost 2 bases and the V segment lost 4 bases, leaving 1 base of the junction unmatched. This CDR3 region has 14 residues. CDR1 and CDR2 from the germline V gene are LNHDA and SQIVND (reference sequence). Source material: PBMCs, sequenced either directly or after in vitro stimulation (not recorded which). The source of this sequence is a human donor in good health (CMV status not recorded). Some clones in this sample may be carry-over from other donors' samples. V and J are TRBV19 and TRBJ2-3, with TRBD2 matching over 9 bases. In DNA form, the CDR3 reads TGTGCCAGTAGTAGCGGGAGGGACACAGATACGCAGTATTTT. It codes for CASSSGRDTDTQYF. The full variable domain, with the rest looked up from reference TRBV19 and TRBJ2-3, is DGGITQSPKYLFRKEGQNVTLSCEQNLNHDAMYWYRQDPGQGLRLIYYSQIVNDFQKGDIAEGYSVSREKKESFPLTVTSAQKNPTAFYLCASSSGRDTDTQYFGPGTRLTVL.